This T cell receptor (beta chain) was found in a study of molecular identifiers for immune sequencing clone quantification. Of note for this clonotype: Its antigen remains unknown.

Findings and limits, study-wide: Clones that had above 20 RNA copies took up over 99% of effector molecules but under 1% in naive cells. Spike-in Jurkat TCR RNA from a single cell reportedly registered among 900,000 to 1,000,000 naive cells.

From the PCR reads, TCRdb called clonotypes with MiXCR, one entry per CDR3 protein. Among 40,000 to 65,000 distinct CDR3 sequences, around 34% were seen once, and the ten largest hold about 4.1%. The material sequenced was naive CD8+ T cells from blood, with Jurkat cell RNA spiked in. Subset defined: FACS-sorted CD8+CD4-CCR7+CD45RA+ naive T cells. The sequence came from a human donor in good health. Some libraries in this study had Jurkat cell RNA spiked in.

CDR3 in DNA: TGTGCCAGCAGCTTACTCAGGGGGGCAGCGACCCAGTACTTC. Residues: CASSLLRGAATQYF. The V gene is TRBV7-2, the J gene TRBJ2-5; tentatively, D is TRBD1 (7 bases). Trimming cost V 2 bases and J 7 bases, with 14 bases left between them. CDR3 length equals 14 residues. Germline-derived CDR1 and CDR2 are SGHTA and FQGNSA. Complete variable domain (other parts from reference TRBV7-2 and TRBJ2-5): GAGVSQSPSNKVTEKGKDVELRCDPISGHTALYWYRQSLGQGLEFLIYFQGNSAPDKSGLPSDRFSAERTGGSVSTLTIQRTQQEDSAVYLCASSLLRGAATQYFGPGTRLLVL.